This T cell receptor beta chain was sequenced during a study of CXCR3-negative and CXCR3-positive naive CD8 T cells (dated by TCRdb to between 2017 and 2020). Regarding the research as a whole: In total, 130 million to 150 million TRB reads were obtained, which works out to roughly 1.5 +/- 0.3 million reads per library. Diversity and physicochemical repertoire analyses were performed on about a dozen donors pooled from two independent experiments. Naive subsets from five or six donors and memory cells from 3 donors were included in the TRBV-TRBJ cluster analysis.

Study-wide findings and limitations: Because surface CD5, which has been linked to self-reactivity in mice, was comparable between naive subsets, TCR interaction strength was also inferred from TRB CDR3 physicochemical properties. Similar TRBV-TRBJ usage was shown by naive CXCR3-negative and CXCR3-positive cells from the same donor, whereas distinct patterns were shown by memory cells. TRB CDR3s from CXCR3-positive naive cells showed higher hydrophobicity (lower Kidera factor 4), lower energy, and higher strength and volume indices than CXCR3-negative naive cells. Comparably high repertoire diversity was found in both naive subsets, whereas much lower repertoire diversity was found in memory CD8+ T cells. CXCR3 expression partially decreased after cryopreservation, so most assays used freshly isolated PBMCs.

Each CD8+ T cell subset was flow-sorted in triplicate, and 300,000 or so cells per subset were placed directly into RLT lysis buffer. Naive CD8+ T cells were defined stringently as CD45RO-CCR7+CD27+CD95- to exclude memory contaminants. Peripheral blood mononuclear cells were isolated from buffy coats using standard density gradient centrifugation. Naive CXCR3-negative and CXCR3-positive CD8+ T cells were flow-sorted on a FACSAria III. Total RNA was extracted from sorted cells with an RNeasy Mini Kit. These reads were obtained on a NextSeq 550. The Human TCR Profiling Kit (MiLaboratory) was used to make UMI-labeled 5' RACE TRB cDNA libraries. cDNA synthesis used the entire amount of extracted RNA, and PCR amplification then used the entire amount of cDNA produced. Libraries were prepared in parallel with an identical number of PCR cycles. Per the source publication's procedure: With a requirement of at least two reads per UMI, MIGEC and MiXCR extracted about 52,000 +/- 9,100 unique UMI-labeled TRB cDNA molecules per library. On average, roughly 40,000 +/- 10,000 functional in-frame TRB CDR3 nucleotide clonotypes lacking stop codons were found per library. Diversity metrics, including normalized Shannon-Wiener and Chao1, were computed in VDJtools after downsampling to 5000 UMI-labeled TRB molecules per sample. VDJtools was used to calculate clonotype-size-weighted physicochemical properties of the central five CDR3 residues, namely interaction energy, strength, volume and Kidera factor 4. TCRdb reprocessed the reads; each CDR3 protein sequence makes one entry, and DNA is unavailable. TCRdb's processing, not the study's, gives the V and J calls here. The sample table on file contains around 130,000 distinct CDR3 sequences. Together, the top ten hold roughly 0.59% of the sample.

The CDR3 sequence holds 16 residues, the cysteine and phenylalanine included. The entry carries no DNA sequence. As encoded in the germline V gene, CDR1 is SQVTM while CDR2 is ANQGSEA. For this clonotype: Its antigen has not been determined.

The sequencing sample was made of naive CXCR3+ CD8+ T cells from blood. The cell subset or site label, read with the paper, signifies: CD45RO-CCR7+CD27+CD95- naive CD8+ T cells expressing CXCR3 (TNR3+). The chain employs TRBV29-1 and TRBJ2-7; checking the TCRdb D call of TRBD1 is not possible without DNA. The sequence was obtained from a human donor in good health. Some clones in this sample may be carry-over from other donors' samples. The encoded CDR3 is CSVEGYDRGLSYEQYF.